This T cell receptor beta chain was captured by sequencing in a study of response to subunit inactivated influenza vaccine. The ends were cut back, 4 bases at V and 2 bases at J, with 12 bases in the middle. The CDR3 length is 14 residues. The germline gives CDR1 GTSNPN, CDR2 SVGIG (reference sequence). This clonotype has at least ten counts. TCRdb re-analysed the RT-PCR reads in MiXCR, keeping a single row per CDR3 protein. The sample yields more than 450,000 distinct CDR3 sequences, about 11% seen once. Separately, the same data were catalogued under a study of T cells expressing NK-cell markers. That work adds: The TCR beta cDNA came from 5'RACE template switching with UMIs. It was from sorted CD3+CD56+NKG2C+, CD3+CD56+NKG2C- and CD3+CD56-NKG2C+ T cells that TCR beta repertoires came. Sorting in several experiments was restricted by an anti-gamma-delta TCR antibody to alpha-beta TCR T cells. The share of CD8+ T cells held by dominant NKG2C+ clonotypes was roughly 1.0-8% in about 6 donors. HCMV specificity of the expanded NKG2C+ T cell clones stayed unclear.

This sequence originates from a man aged 45-65 years who received an inactivated influenza vaccine. The specimen was PBMCs from blood, collected on the day of vaccination. The chain uses TRBV30 and TRBJ2-1; D may be TRBD2 (7 bases). Here the CDR3 DNA reads TGTGCCTGGACTTGGGGGGGCCCCTACAATGAGCAGTTCTTC. Amino acid sequence: CAWTWGGPYNEQFF.